This T cell receptor beta chain was observed in a study of T-cell reconstitution after alpha-beta-depleted transplantation in children. Using unique molecular identifiers, the investigators prepared the TCRbeta library. TCRdb analysed the PCR reads with MiXCR anew, one entry per CDR3 protein. The repertoire consists of under 450,000 distinct CDR3 sequences, with about 14% occurring once and the leading ten covering around 4%. V lost 4 bases and J lost 8; bases outside the gene matches: 5. Per the germline V gene, CDR1 is LNHDA and CDR2 is SQIVND (reference sequence). The CDR3 runs 14 residues. The sequencing used PBMCs, collected from the stem cell graft. This receptor was taken from a human donor who donated a stem cell graft to a child with Fanconi anemia. V and J are TRBV19 and TRBJ1-4; 9 positions agree with TRBD1. The CDR3 DNA is TGTGCCAGTAGTAACCGGGACAGGGTCGAAAAACTGTTTTTT. It codes for CASSNRDRVEKLFF.